This T cell receptor beta chain is drawn from a study of radiation and T cells in renal cell carcinoma. In the study overall: Nephrectomy followed 15 Gy stereotactic body radiation by 4 weeks.

On this clone itself: The antigen remains undetermined.

Time point given: baseline pretreatment blood. The treatment is: 15 Gy SBRT to primary tumor, nephrectomy 4 weeks later. V gave up 5 bases and J gave up 5 bases; unmatched junction bases: 10. Germline CDR1 is SGHTA and CDR2 is FQGNSA. The CDR3 totals 15 residues. Some clones are missing from TCRdb's copy, which holds only in-frame ones; the method was immunoSEQ multiplex PCR. This table has roughly 100,000 clones, roughly 90% appearing once. Study observations and caveats: Top tumor clonotypes rose in blood 2 weeks post-radiation, then contracted.

The sample here was blood, taken from a patient whose treatment included radiotherapy and nephrectomy. This chain uses TRBV7-2 with TRBJ2-3; 7 bases fit TRBD1. The sequence was collected from a man aged 45 to 65 with renal cell carcinoma. CDR3 nucleotides: TGTGCCAGCAGCCTACAGGGGATGGGGAGAGATACGCAGTATTTT. Amino acids: CASSLQGMGRDTQYF.